The 30 T cell receptor beta chains listed next were all sequenced from one sample in a study of cytomegalovirus exposure and HLA in healthy donors. With 60 Vbeta and 13 Jbeta primers, the PCR was carried out. TCRdb keeps only in-frame clones here, not all; method: immunoSEQ multiplex PCR. Among around 300,000 clones listed, under 80% were seen once. The material sequenced was PBMCs. Source of these receptors: a female donor in good health and CMV-seronegative.

Written as DNA, the CDR3 is TGTGTCATTCTTTCGAGGGACAGGGAAGGGACATACACTGAAGCTTTCTTT. Translating gives CVILSRDREGTYTEAFF. V usage is TRBV2 and J usage is TRBJ1-1; 9 bases match TRBD1. The CDR3 has 17 amino acids. CDR1 is SNHLY and CDR2 is FYNNEI in the germline V gene.

About this clone: Other DNA sequences within the sample encode an identical CDR3. This chain uses TRBV5-1 with TRBJ1-1; possible D gene TRBD1, 5 bases. Trimming left V 0 bases short and J 0 bases short, with 9 bases between. CDR1 and CDR2 from the germline V gene are SGHRS and YFSETQ. The CDR3 totals 15 residues. This chain's CDR3 is CASSLVGQLNTEAFF. CDR3 coding DNA: TGCGCCAGCAGCTTGGTTGGACAACTGAACACTGAAGCTTTCTTT.

This clone was picked up a small number of times. The V and J genes are TRBV4-1 and TRBJ1-1; 8 bases are shared with TRBD1. Looked up from germline, CDR1 is MGHRA and CDR2 is YSYEKL. Trimming cost V 5 bases and J 4 bases; bases outside gene matches: 9. The CDR3 runs to 15 residues. The CDR3 DNA reads as TGCGCCAGCAGCGTCGGGACAGGTGGAACCACTGAAGCTTTCTTT. Translated, it gives CASSVGTGGTTEAFF.

V is TRBV11-2 and J is TRBJ2-7, with 9 bases aligning to TRBD1. This CDR3 region has 16 residues. After removal of 5 bases from V and 2 bases from J, the junction contained 10 bases not matched to a gene. Germline lookup yields CDR1 SGHAT and CDR2 FQNNGV. The CDR3: CASSPITGTGPYEQYF. The CDR3 bases are TGTGCCAGCAGCCCGATTACCGGGACAGGGCCCTACGAGCAGTACTTC.

The CDR3 sequence: CASRTDRVYGYTF. The CDR3 DNA reads TGTGCCAGCAGAACGGACAGGGTATACGGCTACACCTTC. The V call is TRBV6-5, the J call TRBJ1-2; 8 nucleotides align to TRBD1. Per germline, CDR1 MNHEY and CDR2 SVGAGI. The CDR3 covers 13 residues. V lost 6 bases and J lost 8; bases outside the gene matches: 8.

This clone was picked up one time. This sequence joins TRBV7-2 and TRBJ2-5; tentative D call: TRBD2 (6 bases). The germline V and J ends were trimmed by 3 bases and 0 bases, with 8 bases remaining between them. This CDR3 is built from 14 residues. CDR1 and CDR2 (germline): SGHTA, FQGNSA. The CDR3 DNA reads TGTGCCAGCAGCTTCCCTAGCGACCAAGAGACCCAGTACTTC. Its translation is CASSFPSDQETQYF.

CDR3 protein: CATSRSSGGVYEQYF. Written as DNA, the CDR3 is TGTGCCACCAGCAGGTCATCAGGGGGTGTTTACGAGCAGTACTTC. This chain joins TRBV15 and TRBJ2-7; 7 nucleotides match TRBD1. The V and J ends lost 3 bases and 4 bases, in that order; junction bases with no gene match: 9. There are 15 residues in the CDR3. Germline V gene lookup returns CDR1 LNHNV and CDR2 YYDKDF (reference sequence).

The CDR3 DNA reads as TGCGCCAGCAGAGGGGACAGATCCTACGAGCAGTACTTC. Residues: CASRGDRSYEQYF. The chain is built from TRBV10-2 and TRBJ2-7; 7 nucleotides match TRBD1. Germline CDR1 reads WSHSY; CDR2 reads SAAADI. CDR3 length equals 13 residues. V was pared by 6 bases and J by 1 base, with 3 bases of the junction left unmatched.

This clone was found a few times. The CDR3 DNA sequence: TGTGCCATCAGTGTCTTTAGCGGGAGGCCGAATGAGCAGTTCTTC. It encodes CAISVFSGRPNEQFF. The rearrangement links TRBV10-3 to TRBJ2-1; 10 bases match TRBD2. The germline CDR1 and CDR2 sequences are ENHRY and SYGVKD. The trim removed 4 bases at V and 7 bases at J, leaving 7 bases unmatched. The CDR3 covers 15 residues.

J is TRBJ1-1 and V is TRBV5-4; D might be TRBD1 (6 bases). The germline V gene has CDR1 SGHNT and CDR2 YYREEE (reference sequence). The CDR3 totals 12 residues. Trimming pared 4 bases from V and 9 bases from J, leaving 13 bases between. CDR3 DNA sequence: TGTGCCAGCAGCCCGGACAGACTACAAGCTTTCTTT. Residues: CASSPDRLQAFF.

The rearrangement links TRBV7-2 to TRBJ1-1; TRBD1 matches 8 bases. The germline gives CDR1 SGHTA, CDR2 FQGNSA. With 5 bases clipped from V and 0 bases from J, the junction kept 8 bases outside the gene matches. This CDR3 comprises 16 residues. The DNA of the CDR3 is TGTGCCAGCAGCCTCCAGGGGGCAGGCATGAACACTGAAGCTTTCTTT. The encoded protein is CASSLQGAGMNTEAFF.

V is TRBV5-5 and J is TRBJ2-3; D gene unclear. Per germline, CDR1 SGHKS and CDR2 YYEKEE (reference sequence). V dropped 4 bases and J dropped 4 bases, with 16 bases sitting between them. The CDR3 runs 15 residues. As DNA, the CDR3 is TGTGCCAGCAGCACGACGGTCCAAAGCGCAGATACGCAGTATTTT. Translating it yields CASSTTVQSADTQYF.

This clone came up a few times. The chain combines TRBV6-5 with TRBJ2-2; maybe TRBD2 (6 bases). The V gene's germline CDR1 is MNHEY and CDR2 SVGAGI. The CDR3 is 15 residues long. V lost 3 bases and J 4 bases, leaving 12 bases between the germline ends. The CDR3 DNA reads TGTGCCAGCAGTTATCCTAGCGATGGCACCGGGGAGCTGTTTTTT. It translates to CASSYPSDGTGELFF.

The chain combines TRBV9 with TRBJ2-7; 7 positions match TRBD2. Germline lookup yields CDR1 SGDLS and CDR2 YYNGEE. V was pared by 3 bases and J by 5 bases, with 8 bases of the junction left unmatched. This CDR3 contains 14 residues. CDR3 in DNA: TGTGCCAGCAGCGCTCCGGGAGGTAGCGACGAGCAGTACTTC. This gives the protein CASSAPGGSDEQYF.

This clone has only a few counts. The chain links TRBV15 to TRBJ1-1; D is uncertain. The CDR3 totals 15 residues. Germline lookup yields CDR1 LNHNV and CDR2 YYDKDF (reference sequence). Trimming removed 1 base at V and 5 bases at J, with 14 bases between. The CDR3 reads CATSRASGLGTEAFF. CDR3 bases: TGTGCCACCAGCAGAGCTTCGGGGTTAGGGACTGAAGCTTTCTTT.

This rearrangement joins TRBV27 to TRBJ2-1; 9 nucleotides match TRBD1. The ends lost 2 bases at V and 5 bases at J; junction bases unmatched: 4. Germline lookup yields CDR1 MNHEY and CDR2 SMNVEV (reference sequence). The CDR3 extends over 15 amino acids. In DNA, the CDR3 is TGTGCCAGCAGTTTACAGGACAGGGGTGACAATGAGCAGTTCTTC. Its translation: CASSLQDRGDNEQFF.

The chain is built from TRBV9 and TRBJ2-1; D is unclear. The germline V gene encodes CDR1 SGDLS and CDR2 YYNGEE. The CDR3 has 15 residues. V lost 3 bases, J lost 0 bases, and 10 bases lay in between. The CDR3 region is CASSALRSSYNEQFF. The DNA for the CDR3 is TGTGCCAGCAGCGCACTTCGGAGCTCCTACAATGAGCAGTTCTTC.

This chain uses TRBV5-4 with TRBJ1-1; TRBD1 matches at 9 bases. The ends lost 3 bases at V and 8 bases at J; junction bases unmatched: 2. The CDR3 sequence is 12 residues long. Germline CDR1 is SGHNT and CDR2 is YYREEE (reference sequence). The DNA for the CDR3 is TGTGCCAGCAGCTGGGGGACAGGGGAAGCTTTCTTT. Its protein is CASSWGTGEAFF. Supplemented by reference TRBV5-4 and TRBJ1-1, the full variable domain reads ETGVTQSPTHLIKTRGQQVTLRCSSQSGHNTVSWYQQALGQGPQFIFQYYREEENGRGNFPPRFSGLQFPNYSSELNVNALELDDSALYLCASSWGTGEAFFGQGTRLTVV.

This rearrangement joins TRBV15 to TRBJ2-5, with 11 bases identical to TRBD2. V shed 0 bases and J 11 bases; nucleotides not matched to a gene: 11. Germline loops: CDR1 LNHNV, CDR2 YYDKDF (reference sequence). This CDR3 spans 16 amino acids. The CDR3 reads CATSRELAGGVSEQYF. The CDR3 bases are TGTGCCACCAGCAGAGAGTTAGCGGGAGGGGTCAGTGAGCAGTACTTC.

V usage is TRBV5-6 and J usage is TRBJ1-2; tentatively, D is TRBD1 (6 bases). CDR1 SGHDT and CDR2 YYEEEE come from the germline V gene. Trimming stripped 4 bases from V and 4 bases from J, with 11 bases between. The CDR3 consists of 13 residues. The CDR3 DNA follows: TGTGCCAGCAGCCTGACAGGCAGCTATGGCTACACCTTC. It encodes CASSLTGSYGYTF.

In its sample, this clone was seen a few times. The genes are TRBV7-2 and TRBJ2-3, with 9 positions matching TRBD2. The CDR3 has 16 residues. The germline V gene encodes CDR1 SGHTA and CDR2 FQGNSA. V lost 2 bases, J lost 4 bases, and 7 bases stayed unmatched. The CDR3 bases are TGTGCCAGCAGCTTACAACCAGCGGGAGGTTCAGATACGCAGTATTTT. This gives the protein CASSLQPAGGSDTQYF.

The rearrangement joins TRBV5-4 to TRBJ2-5; D is perhaps TRBD2 (5 bases). The CDR3 consists of 19 residues. Germline V gene data show CDR1 as SGHNT and CDR2 as YYREEE (reference sequence). Deletions cut 2 bases from V and 5 bases from J, with 28 bases between. CDR3 amino acids: CASSFFLRPPFVRRETQYF. CDR3 in DNA: TGTGCCAGCAGCTTTTTCCTCCGGCCCCCGTTTGTGAGGAGGGAGACCCAGTACTTC.

In its sample, this clone was seen once. The chain recombines TRBV7-8 with TRBJ2-5; possible D gene TRBD2, 6 bases. Germline CDR1 and CDR2: SGHVS and FQNEAQ. The CDR3 extends over 15 amino acids. The ends were cut back, 1 base at V and 7 bases at J, with 16 bases in the middle. The CDR3 here is CASSLVSGSVGTQYF. The CDR3 DNA reads as TGTGCCAGCAGCTTAGTTAGCGGCTCTGTCGGGACCCAGTACTTC.

This clone was counted once. The chain joins TRBV25-1 to TRBJ2-5; tentative D call: TRBD2 (7 bases). CDR1 MGHDK and CDR2 SYGVNS come from the germline V gene. Trimming removed 6 bases at V and 2 bases at J, with 19 bases between. This CDR3 has 16 residues. As DNA, the CDR3 is TGTGCCAGCAGCCCATTGGGGGGGCTCGGACAAGAGACCCAGTACTTC. It is translated as CASSPLGGLGQETQYF.

The chain joins TRBV4-1 to TRBJ2-5, with TRBD2 matching over 9 bases. Germline assignment: CDR1 MGHRA and CDR2 YSYEKL. The V segment lost 4 bases and the J segment 3 bases; nucleotides outside the gene matches: 9. The CDR3 covers 16 residues. CDR3 nucleotide sequence: TGCGCCAGCAGCCCGGCGGCGGGAGGGCCGGAAGAGACCCAGTACTTC. This sequence encodes CASSPAAGGPEETQYF.

The gene calls are TRBV6-1 and TRBJ2-7; TRBD1 agrees at 8 bases. V dropped 0 bases and J dropped 4; count of bases not matched to a gene: 11. CDR1 is MNHNS, CDR2 SASEGT, per germline. This CDR3 contains 17 residues. The CDR3 protein is CASSEAFGQGARYEQYF. The DNA of the CDR3 is TGTGCCAGCAGTGAAGCGTTTGGGCAGGGGGCGAGGTACGAGCAGTACTTC.

The sample holds a few counts of this clone. J is TRBJ2-1 and V is TRBV30, with TRBD2 identical over 11 bases. The CDR3 is 14 residues long. The germline V gene encodes CDR1 GTSNPN and CDR2 SVGIG (reference sequence). Unmatched junction bases numbered 10, after V lost 8 bases and J lost 7 bases. The CDR3, as DNA: TGTGCCGGCGACGGGACTAGCGGTCTAAATGAGCAGTTCTTC. It encodes CAGDGTSGLNEQFF. Full variable domain (rest looked up from reference TRBV30 and TRBJ2-1): SQTIHQWPATLVQPVGSPLSLECTVEGTSNPNLYWYRQAAGRGLQLLFYSVGIGQISSEVPQNLSASRPQDRQFILSSKKLLLSDSGFYLCAGDGTSGLNEQFFGPGTRLTVL.

The rearrangement joins TRBV2 to TRBJ1-3; D possibly corresponds to TRBD1 (6 bases). Per germline, CDR1 SNHLY and CDR2 FYNNEI. The CDR3 sequence is 17 residues long. V shed 4 bases and J shed 0 bases, with 16 bases lying between them. The CDR3: CASSASGTPLSGNTIYF. The CDR3 DNA reads TGTGCCAGCAGTGCCTCCGGGACACCACTCTCTGGAAACACCATATATTTT.

In this sample, this clone turned up once. In DNA, the CDR3 is TGTGCCAGCAGCAGTAGCGGGAGTAACGAGCAGTACTTC. This encodes CASSSSGSNEQYF. This chain links TRBV7-7 with TRBJ2-7; 9 bases are a match to TRBD2. With V trimmed by 5 bases and J by 5 bases, 4 bases remained unmatched. Germline CDR1 and CDR2: SSHAT and FNYEAQ (reference sequence). The CDR3 extends over 13 amino acids.

This clone has only one observation. The chain links TRBV2 to TRBJ1-5, with 7 bases aligning to TRBD1. The CDR3 runs to 17 residues. Germline assignment: CDR1 SNHLY and CDR2 FYNNEI. The ends lost 3 bases at V and 0 bases at J; junction bases unmatched: 8. The CDR3 protein is CASSDLFRQGSNQPQHF. The CDR3 DNA reads as TGTGCCAGCAGTGACCTATTCCGACAGGGTAGCAATCAGCCCCAGCATTTT.